This TCR beta chain was sequenced for a study of radiation and T cells in renal cell carcinoma. Study-level points and caveats: No pretreatment tumor biopsies were available for baseline clonotypes.

Between the trimmed V and J ends, which lost 4 bases and 4 bases, there was a span of 13 bases. Germline CDR1 KGHSH, CDR2 LQKENI. The CDR3 runs 14 residues. Time point given: blood 4 weeks post-SBRT, at nephrectomy. Treatment specified: 15 Gy SBRT to primary tumor, nephrectomy 4 weeks later. Nephrectomy followed 15 Gy stereotactic body radiation by 4 weeks. Assay: immunoSEQ multiplex PCR; the TCRdb copy retains only in-frame clones and omits some. This table has some 150,000 clones, approximately 86% appearing once. With respect to this clone: Its antigen is currently unknown.

The sample in question was blood, obtained from a patient whose treatment included radiotherapy and nephrectomy. The chain links TRBV18 to TRBJ2-5, with D perhaps matching TRBD1 or TRBD2 (5 bases each). This receptor was identified in a woman between 45 and 60 years old with renal cell carcinoma. The DNA for the CDR3 is TGTGCCAGCTCACTTGGGGGTATCGGAGAGACCCAGTACTTC. This codes for CASSLGGIGETQYF.